The 13 T cell receptor beta chains reported below all come from one sample, sequenced in a study of shared clonotypes between healthy human individuals. The protocol was immunoSEQ multiplex PCR, while the TCRdb copy is restricted to in-frame clones and leaves out a portion. Among fewer than 2.5 million clones listed, 93% were seen once. The sequenced sample consisted of naive CD4+ T cells from PBMCs. The subset was: CD45RA+ positively selected. These receptor sequences come from a man in his late teens or twenties in good health. Some clones in this sample may be carry-over from other donors' samples.

This sequence joins TRBV7-2 and TRBJ2-3; 7 nucleotides align to TRBD1. The junction had 7 bases not matched to a gene; V was cut back by 4 bases and J by 0 bases. The CDR3 contains 16 residues. Germline CDR1 is SGHTA and CDR2 is FQGNSA. In nucleotides, the CDR3 is TGTGCCAGCAGCTGGCCCCGGGACAGTAGCACAGATACGCAGTATTTT. Encoded protein: CASSWPRDSSTDTQYF.

The rearrangement joins TRBV19 to TRBJ2-4; 8 bases map to TRBD1. The junction had 2 bases not matched to a gene; V was cut back by 3 bases and J by 1 base. The germline CDR1 and CDR2 sequences are LNHDA and SQIVND (reference sequence). The CDR3 is 15 amino acids. Here the CDR3 reads CASSIQGAAKNIQYF. The CDR3 DNA sequence: TGTGCCAGTAGTATTCAGGGGGCTGCCAAAAACATTCAGTACTTC.

The V gene is TRBV5-1, the J gene TRBJ2-7; maybe TRBD1 (6 bases). CDR3 length: 14 amino acids. CDR1 and CDR2 (germline): SGHRS, YFSETQ. V lost 1 base to trimming and J lost 3 bases, with 11 bases between them. The CDR3 sequence is CASSLMGHVYEQYF. In DNA form, the CDR3 reads TGCGCCAGCAGCTTGATGGGACACGTCTACGAGCAGTACTTC.

This clone appeared a single time. The chain combines TRBV6-5 with TRBJ2-7; possibly TRBD1 or TRBD2 for D (6 bases each). V lost 2 bases, J lost 4 bases, and 15 bases lay in between. CDR3 length: 15 residues. Germline CDR1 is MNHEY and CDR2 is SVGAGI. CDR3 coding DNA: TGTGCCAGCAGTTACCGGGGGCCCACCTCGTACGAGCAGTACTTC. Translating gives CASSYRGPTSYEQYF.

This clone was observed a single time. The gene calls are TRBV7-3 and TRBJ2-5; D perhaps matches TRBD2 (5 bases). Trimming took 4 bases from V and 5 from J, leaving 11 bases between them. The CDR3 is 13 amino acids. Germline-derived CDR1 and CDR2 are SGHTA and FQGTGA. In DNA, the CDR3 is TGTGCCAGCAGCTCTCAGACGGGGGAGACCCAGTACTTC. Amino acid sequence: CASSSQTGETQYF.

The rearrangement joins TRBV6-5 to TRBJ2-3; no definite D call. V gave up 7 bases and J gave up 6 bases, with 20 bases separating them. Germline V gives CDR1 MNHEY, CDR2 SVGAGI. CDR3 length: 15 residues. CDR3: CASTLRRTHVDTQYF. Here the CDR3 DNA reads TGTGCCAGCACCTTACGCCGGACCCACGTCGATACGCAGTATTTT.

This chain connects TRBV5-4 to TRBJ1-1; possibly TRBD1 for D (5 bases). Germline CDR1 and CDR2: SGHNT and YYREEE (reference sequence). The CDR3 spans 15 residues. The V and J ends lost 0 bases and 1 base respectively, with 10 bases between them. DNA for the CDR3: TGTGCCAGCAGCTTGGCGGAGCAGGGGAACACTGAAGCTTTCTTT. This codes for CASSLAEQGNTEAFF.

The genes are TRBV19 and TRBJ2-6, with D unclear. V lost 5 bases, J lost 2 bases, and 13 bases lay in between. The CDR3 runs to 16 residues. The germline V gene encodes CDR1 LNHDA and CDR2 SQIVND (reference sequence). The CDR3 nucleotides read TGTGCCAGTAGTCTACACTCGGCCCCTGGGGCCAACGTCCTGACTTTC. Its translation is CASSLHSAPGANVLTF.

The genes are TRBV28 and TRBJ1-5; 12 bases line up with TRBD1. Unmatched junction bases numbered 14, after V lost 6 bases and J lost 2 bases. Germline CDR1 and CDR2: MDHEN and SYDVKM. The CDR3 is 19 residues long. The CDR3 DNA sequence: TGTGCCAGCAGGTCTCCGGGACAGGGGGCGCGCGATGGCAATCAGCCCCAGCATTTT. Amino acid sequence: CASRSPGQGARDGNQPQHF.

This chain uses TRBV10-2 with TRBJ1-3; D ambiguous. The germline CDR1 and CDR2 sequences are WSHSY and SAAADI. The CDR3 runs to 17 residues. Trimming took 7 bases from V and 0 from J, leaving 19 bases between them. CDR3 sequence reads: CASNPTVSGLSGNTIYF. In nucleotides, the CDR3 is TGCGCCAGCAACCCTACAGTGAGCGGCCTCTCTGGAAACACCATATATTTT.

This chain links TRBV10-3 with TRBJ2-5, with 12 bases matching TRBD1. J was trimmed by 4 bases and V by 2 bases; bases with no gene match: 5. From germline, CDR1 is ENHRY and CDR2 SYGVKD. There are 16 residues in the CDR3. CDR3 in amino acids: CAISETGQGAGETQYF. The CDR3 coding sequence is TGTGCCATCAGTGAGACGGGACAGGGGGCGGGAGAGACCCAGTACTTC.

This clone was recorded only once. This rearrangement joins TRBV30 to TRBJ2-5; 9 bases map to TRBD1. This CDR3 is built from 13 residues. The V gene end was trimmed by 8 bases and the J gene end by 0 bases; junction bases not matched to a gene: 4. The germline gives CDR1 GTSNPN, CDR2 SVGIG (reference sequence). The CDR3 region is CALTGGDQETQYF. As DNA, the CDR3 is TGTGCCCTCACAGGGGGCGACCAAGAGACCCAGTACTTC.

The chain is built from TRBV7-6 and TRBJ1-5; D ambiguous. This CDR3 is built from 15 residues. Germline V gives CDR1 SGHVS, CDR2 FNYEAQ. The germline V and J ends were trimmed by 1 base and 3 bases, with 10 bases remaining between them. The CDR3 here is CASSLGIRDNQPQHF. CDR3 DNA sequence: TGTGCCAGCAGCTTAGGCATCAGAGACAATCAGCCCCAGCATTTT.